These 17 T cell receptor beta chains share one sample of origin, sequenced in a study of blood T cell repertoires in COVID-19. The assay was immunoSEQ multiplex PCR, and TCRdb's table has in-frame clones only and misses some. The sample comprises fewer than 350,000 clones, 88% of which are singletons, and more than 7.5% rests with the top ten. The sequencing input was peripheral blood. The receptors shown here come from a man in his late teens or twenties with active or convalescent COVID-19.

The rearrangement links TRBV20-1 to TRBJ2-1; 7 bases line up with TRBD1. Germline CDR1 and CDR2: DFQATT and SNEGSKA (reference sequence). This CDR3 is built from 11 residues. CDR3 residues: CSSYRGVEQFF. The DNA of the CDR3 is TGCAGCTCCTACAGGGGTGTTGAGCAGTTCTTC.

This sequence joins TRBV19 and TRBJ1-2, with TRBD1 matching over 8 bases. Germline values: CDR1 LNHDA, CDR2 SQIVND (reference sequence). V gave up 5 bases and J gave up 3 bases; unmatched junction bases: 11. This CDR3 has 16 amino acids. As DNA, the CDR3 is TGTGCCAGTAGTCACTCAGGGGGCGCGACGGACTATGGCTACACCTTC. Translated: CASSHSGGATDYGYTF. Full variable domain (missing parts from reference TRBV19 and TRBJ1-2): DGGITQSPKYLFRKEGQNVTLSCEQNLNHDAMYWYRQDPGQGLRLIYYSQIVNDFQKGDIAEGYSVSREKKESFPLTVTSAQKNPTAFYLCASSHSGGATDYGYTFGSGTRLTVV.

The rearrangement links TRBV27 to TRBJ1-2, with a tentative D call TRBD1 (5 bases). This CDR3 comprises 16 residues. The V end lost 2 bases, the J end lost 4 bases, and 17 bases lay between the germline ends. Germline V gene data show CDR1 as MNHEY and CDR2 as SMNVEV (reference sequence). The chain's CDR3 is CASSLRPTPGFYGYTF. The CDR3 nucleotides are TGTGCCAGCAGTTTAAGACCTACCCCAGGGTTCTATGGCTACACCTTC.

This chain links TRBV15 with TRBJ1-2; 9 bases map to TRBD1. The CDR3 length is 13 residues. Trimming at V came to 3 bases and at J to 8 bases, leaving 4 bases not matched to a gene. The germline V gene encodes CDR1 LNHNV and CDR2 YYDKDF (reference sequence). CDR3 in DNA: TGTGCCACCAGCAGGGGACAGGGCTTCGGCTACACCTTC. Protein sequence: CATSRGQGFGYTF. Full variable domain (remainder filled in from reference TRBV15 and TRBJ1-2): DAMVIQNPRYQVTQFGKPVTLSCSQTLNHNVMYWYQQKSSQAPKLLFHYYDKDFNNEADTPDNFQSRRPNTSFCFLDIRSPGLGDTAMYLCATSRGQGFGYTFGSGTRLTVV.

The CDR3 here is CASSSRDRGPGGYTF. The CDR3 nucleotides are TGTGCCAGCAGCTCCCGGGACAGGGGGCCGGGTGGCTACACCTTC. J is TRBJ1-2 and V is TRBV5-6, with TRBD1 identical over 12 bases. V was clipped by 3 bases and J by 7 bases; unmatched bases: 7. Per germline, CDR1 SGHDT and CDR2 YYEEEE. This CDR3 is built from 15 residues. The complete variable domain, with remaining parts taken from reference TRBV5-6 and TRBJ1-2, reads DAGVTQSPTHLIKTRGQQVTLRCSPKSGHDTVSWYQQALGQGPQFIFQYYEEEERQRGNFPDRFSGHQFPNYSSELNVNALLLGDSALYLCASSSRDRGPGGYTFGSGTRLTVV.

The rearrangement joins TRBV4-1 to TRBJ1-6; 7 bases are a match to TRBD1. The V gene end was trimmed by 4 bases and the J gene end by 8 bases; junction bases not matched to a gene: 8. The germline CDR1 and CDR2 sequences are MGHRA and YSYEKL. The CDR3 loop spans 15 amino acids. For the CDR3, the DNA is TGCGCCAGCAGCCCAACAGGGGCTGTGGATTCACCCCTCCACTTT. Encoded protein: CASSPTGAVDSPLHF.

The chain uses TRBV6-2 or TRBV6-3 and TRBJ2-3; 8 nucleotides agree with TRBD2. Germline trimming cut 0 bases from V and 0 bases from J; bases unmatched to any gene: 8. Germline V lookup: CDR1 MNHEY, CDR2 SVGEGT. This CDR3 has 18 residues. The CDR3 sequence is CASSYSIQAGESTDTQYF. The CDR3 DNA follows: TGTGCCAGCAGTTACTCGATCCAAGCGGGGGAAAGCACAGATACGCAGTATTTT.

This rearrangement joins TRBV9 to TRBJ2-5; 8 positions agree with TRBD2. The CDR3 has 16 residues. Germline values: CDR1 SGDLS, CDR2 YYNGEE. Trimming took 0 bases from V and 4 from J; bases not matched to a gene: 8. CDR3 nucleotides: TGTGCCAGCAGCGTAGGTCCGGGGGGGCCGTCAGAGACCCAGTACTTC. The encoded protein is CASSVGPGGPSETQYF.

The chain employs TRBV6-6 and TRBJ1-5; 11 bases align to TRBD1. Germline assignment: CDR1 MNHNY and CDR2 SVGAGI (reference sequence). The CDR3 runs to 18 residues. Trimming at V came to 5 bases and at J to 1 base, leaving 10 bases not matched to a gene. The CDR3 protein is CASSQPGQGDLSNQPQHF. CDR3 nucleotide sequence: TGTGCCAGCAGTCAACCGGGACAGGGGGATTTGAGCAATCAGCCCCAGCATTTT.

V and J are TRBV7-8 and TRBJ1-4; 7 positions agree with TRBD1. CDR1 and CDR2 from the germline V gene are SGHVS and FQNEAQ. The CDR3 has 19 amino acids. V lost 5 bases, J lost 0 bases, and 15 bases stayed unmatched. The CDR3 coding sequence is TGTGCCAGCAGCGATTTGCCGGGACAGTCACTGGCAACTAATGAAAAACTGTTTTTT. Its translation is CASSDLPGQSLATNEKLFF.

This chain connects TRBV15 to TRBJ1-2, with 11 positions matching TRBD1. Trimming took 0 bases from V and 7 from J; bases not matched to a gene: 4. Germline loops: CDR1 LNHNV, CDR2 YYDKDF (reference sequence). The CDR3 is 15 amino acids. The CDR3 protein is CATSRDRTGGGGYTF. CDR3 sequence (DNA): TGTGCCACCAGCAGAGATAGGACAGGGGGCGGTGGCTACACCTTC. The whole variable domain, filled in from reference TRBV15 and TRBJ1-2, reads DAMVIQNPRYQVTQFGKPVTLSCSQTLNHNVMYWYQQKSSQAPKLLFHYYDKDFNNEADTPDNFQSRRPNTSFCFLDIRSPGLGDTAMYLCATSRDRTGGGGYTFGSGTRLTVV.

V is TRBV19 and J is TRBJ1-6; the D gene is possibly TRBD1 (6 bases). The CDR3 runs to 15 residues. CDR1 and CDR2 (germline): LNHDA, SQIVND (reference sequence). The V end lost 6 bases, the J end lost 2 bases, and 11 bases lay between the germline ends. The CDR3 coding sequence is TGTGCCAGTAGAAACAGGGTCCCCTATAATTCACCCCTCCACTTT. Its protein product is CASRNRVPYNSPLHF. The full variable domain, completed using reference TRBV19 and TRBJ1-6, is DGGITQSPKYLFRKEGQNVTLSCEQNLNHDAMYWYRQDPGQGLRLIYYSQIVNDFQKGDIAEGYSVSREKKESFPLTVTSAQKNPTAFYLCASRNRVPYNSPLHFGNGTRLTVT.

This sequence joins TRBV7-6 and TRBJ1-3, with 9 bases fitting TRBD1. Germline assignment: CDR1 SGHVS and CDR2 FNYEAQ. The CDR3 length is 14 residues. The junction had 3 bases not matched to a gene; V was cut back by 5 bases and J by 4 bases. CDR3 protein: CASSMGQGGNTIYF. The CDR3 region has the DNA TGTGCCAGCAGCATGGGACAGGGAGGAAACACCATATATTTT.

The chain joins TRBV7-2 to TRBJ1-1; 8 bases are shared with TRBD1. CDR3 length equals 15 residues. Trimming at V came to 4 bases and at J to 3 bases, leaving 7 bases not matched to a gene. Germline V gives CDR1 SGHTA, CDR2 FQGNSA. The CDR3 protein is CASSSPGGAYTEAFF. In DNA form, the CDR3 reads TGTGCCAGCAGCTCCCCAGGGGGCGCGTACACTGAAGCTTTCTTT. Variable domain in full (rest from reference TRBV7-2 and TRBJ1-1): GAGVSQSPSNKVTEKGKDVELRCDPISGHTALYWYRQSLGQGLEFLIYFQGNSAPDKSGLPSDRFSAERTGGSVSTLTIQRTQQEDSAVYLCASSSPGGAYTEAFFGQGTRLTVV.

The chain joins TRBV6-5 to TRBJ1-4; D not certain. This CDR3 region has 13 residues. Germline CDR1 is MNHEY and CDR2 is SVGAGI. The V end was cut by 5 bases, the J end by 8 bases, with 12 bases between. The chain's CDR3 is CASSLLDREKLFF. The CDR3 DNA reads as TGTGCCAGCAGTCTTCTTGATCGGGAAAAACTGTTTTTT.

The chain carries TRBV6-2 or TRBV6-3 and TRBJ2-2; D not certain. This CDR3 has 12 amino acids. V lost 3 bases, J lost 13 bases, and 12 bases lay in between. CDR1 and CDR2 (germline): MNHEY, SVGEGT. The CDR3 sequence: CASSYSRLGLFF. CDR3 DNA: TGTGCCAGCAGTTATTCTAGGTTGGGGCTGTTTTTT.

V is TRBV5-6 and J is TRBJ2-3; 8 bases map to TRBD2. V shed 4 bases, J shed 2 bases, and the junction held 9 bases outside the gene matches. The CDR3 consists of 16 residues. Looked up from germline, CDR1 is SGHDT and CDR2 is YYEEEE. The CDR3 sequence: CASSPFPGGVTDTQYF. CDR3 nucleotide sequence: TGTGCCAGCAGCCCCTTCCCCGGGGGGGTCACAGATACGCAGTATTTT.